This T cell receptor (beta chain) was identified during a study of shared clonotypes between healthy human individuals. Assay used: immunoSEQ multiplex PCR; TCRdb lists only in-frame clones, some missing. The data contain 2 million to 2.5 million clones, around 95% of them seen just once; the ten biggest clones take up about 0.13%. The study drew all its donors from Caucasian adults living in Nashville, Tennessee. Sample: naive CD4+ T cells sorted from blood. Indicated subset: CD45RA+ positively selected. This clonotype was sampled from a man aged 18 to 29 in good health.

The DNA of the CDR3 is TGTGCCAGTAGTATCGGACAGGGATGGGATTCACCCCTCCACTTT. It specifies CASSIGQGWDSPLHF. The J gene is TRBJ1-6, the V gene TRBV19; the match to TRBD1 covers 8 bases. This CDR3 has 15 residues. With V trimmed by 3 bases and J by 8 bases, 6 bases remained unmatched. Germline loops: CDR1 LNHDA, CDR2 SQIVND (reference sequence).